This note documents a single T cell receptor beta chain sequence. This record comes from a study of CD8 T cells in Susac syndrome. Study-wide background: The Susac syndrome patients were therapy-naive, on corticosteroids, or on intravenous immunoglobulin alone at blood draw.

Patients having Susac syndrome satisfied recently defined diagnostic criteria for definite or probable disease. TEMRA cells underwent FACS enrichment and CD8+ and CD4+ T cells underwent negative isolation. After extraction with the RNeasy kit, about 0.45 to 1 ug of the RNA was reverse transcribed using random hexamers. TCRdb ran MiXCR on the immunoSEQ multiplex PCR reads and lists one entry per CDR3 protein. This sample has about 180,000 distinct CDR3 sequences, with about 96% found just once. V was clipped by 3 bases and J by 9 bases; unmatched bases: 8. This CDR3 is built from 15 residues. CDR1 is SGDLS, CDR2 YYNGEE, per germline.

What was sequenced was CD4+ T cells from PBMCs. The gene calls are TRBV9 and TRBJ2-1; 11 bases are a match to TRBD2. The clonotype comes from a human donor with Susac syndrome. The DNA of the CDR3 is TGTGCCAGCAGCGCTAGACTAGCGGGATGGGTTGAGCAGTTCTTC. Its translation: CASSARLAGWVEQFF.